These 8 T cell receptor beta chains were sequenced from one sample in a study of T cell responses to AZD1222 COVID-19 vaccine. Data came from immunoSEQ multiplex PCR; TCRdb stores just in-frame clones and leaves some out. The sample consists of about 180,000 clones, over 85% of them appearing once. This specimen consisted of peripheral blood, obtained 28 days after the second dose of the MenACWY control vaccine. Receptor source: an adult who received the MenACWY meningococcal vaccine as a control.

The CDR3 nucleotides are TGTGCCACCAGTGATTTTAGGGGGGAGAGGAGCTATGGCTACACCTTC. Its protein is CATSDFRGERSYGYTF. The gene calls are TRBV24-1 and TRBJ1-2, with a weak D call TRBD1 (6 bases). Deletions cut 1 base from V and 4 bases from J, with 15 bases between. The length of the CDR3 is 16 residues. Germline V CDR1 and CDR2: KGHDR, SFDVKD.

The V gene is TRBV6-5, the J gene TRBJ1-2; TRBD1 might be the D (5 bases). The CDR3 consists of 14 residues. Germline CDR1 is MNHEY and CDR2 is SVGAGI. Trimming took off 8 bases at V and 8 bases at J, with 21 bases between the two ends. The CDR3 loop reads CASFPGTAAYGYTF. The DNA of the CDR3 is TGTGCCAGCTTCCCCGGGACCGCGGCCTACGGCTACACCTTC.

The rearrangement uses TRBV4-2 and TRBJ1-2, with 8 positions matching TRBD1. In germline, CDR1 is LGHNA, CDR2 YNFKEQ. CDR3 length: 12 residues. Trimming cost V 3 bases and J 7 bases; bases outside gene matches: 1. CDR3 DNA: TGTGCCAGCAGCCATGACAGGGGTGGCTACACCTTC. Its translation: CASSHDRGGYTF.

The gene calls are TRBV29-1 and TRBJ1-1; D ambiguous. The CDR3 contains 10 residues. Deletions cut 4 bases from V and 5 bases from J, with 5 bases between. The germline V gene has CDR1 SQVTM and CDR2 ANQGSEA. CDR3 DNA: TGCAGCGTTGGGCTAACTGAAGCTTTCTTT. Residues: CSVGLTEAFF.

V gene TRBV7-9 combines with J gene TRBJ2-7; D gene ambiguous. Germline V gives CDR1 SEHNR, CDR2 FQNEAQ (reference sequence). CDR3 size: 12 residues. The V gene lost 8 bases and the J gene lost 1 base, with 9 bases spanning the gap. The CDR3 reads CASGDTSYEQYF. DNA of the CDR3: TGTGCCAGCGGTGACACTTCCTACGAGCAGTACTTC.

J is TRBJ1-2 and V is TRBV10-3, with D possibly matching TRBD1 (5 bases). The germline gives CDR1 ENHRY, CDR2 SYGVKD. V lost 10 bases and J lost 0, with 15 bases in between. The CDR3 contains 14 residues. CDR3 nucleotide sequence: TGTGCCACCCGACCGGGACCCACTAACTATGGCTACACCTTC. Amino acid sequence: CATRPGPTNYGYTF.

This clone was seen just once. The chain uses TRBV11-1 and TRBJ1-3; weak D call: TRBD1 (5 bases). Per germline, CDR1 SGHAT and CDR2 FQDESV (reference sequence). V was cut by 3 bases and J by 0 bases, with 12 bases left in between. CDR3 length equals 16 residues. The CDR3 sequence: CASSFNQGPSGNTIYF. The CDR3 region has the DNA TGTGCCAGCAGCTTCAACCAGGGTCCCTCTGGAAACACCATATATTTT. The full variable domain, completed using reference TRBV11-1 and TRBJ1-3, is EAEVAQSPRYKITEKSQAVAFWCDPISGHATLYWYRQILGQGPELLVQFQDESVVDDSQLPKDRFSAERLKGVDSTLKIQPAELGDSAMYLCASSFNQGPSGNTIYFGEGSWLTVV.

The chain combines TRBV28 with TRBJ1-1; perhaps TRBD1 as D (5 bases). The length of the CDR3 is 14 residues. The ends were cut back, 3 bases at V and 7 bases at J, with 15 bases in the middle. Germline V gives CDR1 MDHEN, CDR2 SYDVKM. The CDR3 sequence: CASSFGGSGGEAFF. The CDR3 DNA reads as TGTGCCAGCAGTTTTGGGGGGTCCGGGGGTGAAGCTTTCTTT.